This is a list of T cell receptor beta chains from one sample in a study of OX40 agonist ivuxolimab in advanced cancers. Data came from immunoSEQ multiplex PCR; TCRdb stores just in-frame clones and leaves some out. The repertoire has about 46,000 clones, 89% of them found once; the top ten carry roughly 10%. The input for sequencing was CD4+ or CD8+ T cells sorted from blood, taken in a trial of the OX40 agonist ivuxolimab. The receptors stem from an adult with an advanced solid tumor such as melanoma, head and neck, liver or kidney cancer. Both conserved end residues are part of each CDR3. Fields, in order: D gene, clone size, J gene, V gene, CDR3 DNA, CDR3 protein. The D gene is left open where the match is weak. Not all rows give a size; the values are once, few, many and, for expanded clones, a class.

-,once,TRBJ2-1,TRBV9,TGTGCCAGCAGCGTAGGAACTCAATACAATGAGCAGTTCTTC,CASSVGTQYNEQFF
TRBD1,-,TRBJ2-3,TRBV11-2,TGTGCCAGCAGCTCCAGGACAGGGGAAGATACGCAGTATTTT,CASSSRTGEDTQYF
-,-,TRBJ2-3,TRBV5-6,TGTGCCAGCAGCTTGGCTGGCTGGGGGCCAGATACGCAGTATTTT,CASSLAGWGPDTQYF
-,-,TRBJ1-2,TRBV13,TGTGCCAGCAGCCTATCGGGACTTACTAACTATGGCTACACCTTC,CASSLSGLTNYGYTF
-,-,TRBJ1-2,TRBV4-1,TGCGCCAGCAGCCACGGGACGGCTAACTATGGCTACACCTTC,CASSHGTANYGYTF
-,few,TRBJ2-3,TRBV6-5,TGTGCCAGCGGGGGGCACCTCACAGATACGCAGTATTTT,CASGGHLTDTQYF
-,-,TRBJ2-6,TRBV27,TGTGCCAGCAGTTTCTCGCGGGGTACTGGGGCCAACGTCCTGACTTTC,CASSFSRGTGANVLTF
-,-,TRBJ1-5,TRBV19,TGTGCCAGTAGCAGGGACTCTGGCGGGGAGGCCCAGCATTTT,CASSRDSGGEAQHF
TRBD1,-,TRBJ2-5,TRBV7-9,TGTGCCAGCAGCCGCGGGACAGGGGGCTTGGAGACCCAGTACTTC,CASSRGTGGLETQYF
TRBD1,-,TRBJ2-7,TRBV15,TGTGCCACCAGCAGAGGCTGGACAGGCCCCTACGAGCAGTACTTC,CATSRGWTGPYEQYF
-,-,TRBJ1-2,TRBV5-1,TGCGCCAGCAGCTCTGGACTATATGGCTACACCTTC,CASSSGLYGYTF
-,medium-sized,TRBJ2-7,TRBV4-1,TGCGCCAGCAGCCAGGGGGCGACCTACGAGCAGTACTTC,CASSQGATYEQYF
-,-,TRBJ2-7,TRBV6-6,TGTGCCAGCAGTCAGAGGACCATTTCCTACGAGCAGTACTTC,CASSQRTISYEQYF
-,-,TRBJ1-1,TRBV7-9,TGTGCCAGCAGCCAAAGTGAGAACACTGAAGCTTTCTTT,CASSQSENTEAFF
TRBD1,-,TRBJ2-1,TRBV5-1,TGCGCCAGCAGTTTGGACAGGGAAATGGTCCATGAGCAGTTCTTC,CASSLDREMVHEQFF
TRBD1,-,TRBJ2-5,TRBV5-1,TGCGCCAGCAGCCCGGGGACAGCCCAAGAGACCCAGTACTTC,CASSPGTAQETQYF
TRBD2,-,TRBJ2-7,TRBV7-9,TGTGCCAGCAGCTTAAGCGGGAACGAGCAGTACTTC,CASSLSGNEQYF
-,-,TRBJ2-6,TRBV2,TGTGCCAGCGAGGAGGCGGTAAGCTTATCTGGGGCCAACGTCCTGACTTTC,CASEEAVSLSGANVLTF
-,many,TRBJ2-4,TRBV5-6,TGTGCCAGCAGCTTGTGGGCGAGCCTAAGGATTGGAAACATTCAGTACTTC,CASSLWASLRIGNIQYF
-,-,TRBJ1-4,TRBV2,TGTGCCAGCGTACTTAGGACGGATGCTAATGAAAAACTGTTTTTT,CASVLRTDANEKLFF
TRBD1,-,TRBJ2-5,TRBV28,TGTGCCAGCAGTTACACCAGGGCCGGGTCCCCGGGACAGGGTAATTGGCAAGAGACCCAGTACTTC,CASSYTRAGSPGQGNWQETQYF
-,-,TRBJ2-7,TRBV6-6,TGTGCCAGCACCGGACAGCGGGAGCAGTACTTC,CASTGQREQYF
TRBD2,-,TRBJ2-3,TRBV10-2,TGCGCCAGCAGTGAGCTTCCGGGAGGGGTCACAGATACGCAGTATTTT,CASSELPGGVTDTQYF
TRBD1,-,TRBJ2-3,TRBV13,TGTGCCAGCAGCGCGGGGACAGGGGTGGCAGATACGCAGTATTTT,CASSAGTGVADTQYF
-,-,TRBJ1-1,TRBV19,TGTGCCAGTAGTATAGATGGGGGAAATGAAGCTTTCTTT,CASSIDGGNEAFF
TRBD2,-,TRBJ2-3,TRBV19,TGTGCCAGTAGTATCAGCAGCGGGGCAGCAGATACGCAGTATTTT,CASSISSGAADTQYF
-,-,TRBJ2-7,TRBV11-2,TGTGCCAGCAGCGAAGCATGGGGGGTCTACGAGCAGTACTTC,CASSEAWGVYEQYF
-,-,TRBJ2-1,TRBV5-1,TGCGCCAGCAGCTTGGGGACTTCGGGACAACTATACAATGAGCAGTTCTTC,CASSLGTSGQLYNEQFF
-,-,TRBJ2-7,TRBV6-5,TGTGCCAGCAGCTTCTCTATTTGGGACGAGCAGTACTTC,CASSFSIWDEQYF
-,-,TRBJ2-1,TRBV28,TGTGCCAGCAGTTTAAGCTCCTACAATGAGCAGTTCTTC,CASSLSSYNEQFF
-,-,TRBJ2-1,TRBV30,TGTGCCTGGAGTGGCATCAGGACATGGCAGTTCTTC,CAWSGIRTWQFF
TRBD1,-,TRBJ1-1,TRBV4-2,TGTGCCAGCAGCCAAGCCGACAGGGGTGGCACTGAAGCTTTCTTT,CASSQADRGGTEAFF
-,-,TRBJ2-1,TRBV19,TGTGCCAGTAGTATTGCAGACAATGAGCAGTTCTTC,CASSIADNEQFF
-,-,TRBJ2-7,TRBV11-2,TGTGCCAGCAGCTTTGGGGGAGGGGGGCCCTACGAGCAGTACTTC,CASSFGGGGPYEQYF
TRBD2,-,TRBJ2-3,TRBV27,TGTGCCAGCCTCGGGCAGGGTAGCGGGGAAGCAGATACGCAGTATTTT,CASLGQGSGEADTQYF
-,-,TRBJ1-5,TRBV13,TGTGCCAGCAGCCTCCAACGACAGCCCCAGCATTTT,CASSLQRQPQHF
TRBD1,-,TRBJ1-2,TRBV28,TGTGCCAGCAGATATCGCGCGGGACAGGGGCCCTATGGCTACACCTTC,CASRYRAGQGPYGYTF
TRBD2,-,TRBJ2-1,TRBV27,TGTGCCAGCAGTCAACTGACGGGGGGGCAGTTCTTC,CASSQLTGGQFF
-,-,TRBJ2-3,TRBV6-5,TGTGCCAGCAGTTACACGGGGGCACGCACAGATACGCAGTATTTT,CASSYTGARTDTQYF
-,-,TRBJ2-1,TRBV11-2,TGTGCCAGCAGCTTGTGGACCCCGCGGCCCAATGAGCAGTTCTTC,CASSLWTPRPNEQFF
-,-,TRBJ1-2,TRBV9,TGTGCCAGCAGCGATGAGGCCTATGGCTACACCTTC,CASSDEAYGYTF
TRBD1,-,TRBJ1-2,TRBV30,TGTGCCTGGAGACAGGGGGGAGTTAGCTATGGCTACACCTTC,CAWRQGGVSYGYTF
TRBD2,-,TRBJ2-1,TRBV11-2,TGTGCCAGCAGCTTAGATGTTCGGCTAGCGGGGCACATTTACAATGAGCAGTTCTTC,CASSLDVRLAGHIYNEQFF
TRBD2,-,TRBJ2-7,TRBV4-1,TGCGCCAGCAGCCCGAGGGTAGCGGGAGACGAGCAGTACTTC,CASSPRVAGDEQYF
-,once,TRBJ2-1,TRBV29-1,TGCAGCGTTGAAGATCAACCCAATGAGCAGTTCTTC,CSVEDQPNEQFF
TRBD2,-,TRBJ2-1,TRBV11-3,TGTGCCAGCAGCTTATGGGGAGCGGGAGAAAATGAGCAGTTCTTC,CASSLWGAGENEQFF
-,-,TRBJ2-3,TRBV7-3,TGTGCCAGCAGCTTAATGCAGATGGGCACAGATACGCAGTATTTT,CASSLMQMGTDTQYF
TRBD2,-,TRBJ2-1,TRBV28,TGTGCCAGCAGCGGGGGGAGTGTGTACAATGAGCAGTTCTTC,CASSGGSVYNEQFF